This T cell receptor beta chain was identified during a study of early stage breast cancer tumors. On the study more broadly: The ER+/PR+/HER2- tumors included roughly 8 ductal and a few lobular carcinomas.

Assay: immunoSEQ multiplex PCR; the TCRdb copy retains only in-frame clones and omits some. The top ten hold approximately 1.4% of the sample, which has 45,000 to 60,000 clones, 83% seen once. This clone occurred once. Germline CDR1 and CDR2: MNHEY and SMNVEV (reference sequence). Trimming left V 2 bases short and J 0 bases short, with 17 bases between. The CDR3 consists of 19 residues. The gene calls are TRBV27 and TRBJ1-6; D is undetermined. Sequenced sample: blood. The sequence was collected from a person aged 50-59 years with breast cancer. The CDR3 nucleotides are TGTGCCAGCAGTTTAAAGGGAGGGCACCGGGCCTCCTATAATTCACCCCTCCACTTT. This codes for CASSLKGGHRASYNSPLHF.